These 15 T cell receptor beta chains were sequenced from one sample in a study of blood T cell repertoires in COVID-19. The assay was immunoSEQ multiplex PCR, and TCRdb's table has in-frame clones only and misses some. The table shows some 13,000 clones, with about 86% occurring only once. Sequencing was performed on peripheral blood. The receptors shown here come from a man at least 80 years old with acute or convalescent COVID-19.

The chain carries TRBV6-1 and TRBJ1-4, with 8 bases lining up with TRBD1. J lost 12 bases, V lost 1 base, and 10 bases had no gene match. CDR3 length: 15 amino acids. From germline, CDR1 is MNHNS and CDR2 SASEGT. CDR3 DNA sequence: TGTGCCAGCAGTGAAGGGGGGACAGGTTCACTTGAACTGTTTTTT. Its translation is CASSEGGTGSLELFF.

The rearrangement links TRBV9 to TRBJ2-1; 9 bases agree with TRBD2. With 0 bases clipped from V and 9 bases from J, the junction kept 4 bases outside the gene matches. CDR1 and CDR2 from the germline V gene are SGDLS and YYNGEE. CDR3 size: 14 residues. CDR3 region: CASSVASGKGEQFF. The CDR3 coding sequence is TGTGCCAGCAGCGTAGCTAGCGGGAAAGGTGAGCAGTTCTTC.

This chain links TRBV5-1 with TRBJ2-1; TRBD1 matches 8 bases. V trimming: 2 bases; J trimming: 4 bases; junction bases outside the gene matches: 11. Germline V CDR1 and CDR2: SGHRS, YFSETQ. The CDR3 extends over 17 amino acids. CDR3 in amino acids: CASSLRQGQTSYNEQFF. In DNA form, the CDR3 reads TGCGCCAGCAGCTTAAGACAGGGGCAGACTTCATACAATGAGCAGTTCTTC.

The J gene is TRBJ2-3, the V gene TRBV18; 13 positions match TRBD2. The CDR3 runs 14 residues. Germline CDR1 KGHSH, CDR2 LQKENI. The J segment lost 5 bases and the V segment lost 6 bases, leaving 2 bases of the junction unmatched. CDR3 sequence reads: CASSGLAGVDTQYF. The CDR3 nucleotides are TGTGCCAGCTCCGGACTAGCGGGAGTAGATACGCAGTATTTT.

This clone came up a few times. This rearrangement joins TRBV9 to TRBJ1-2, with 8 positions matching TRBD1. The V gene's germline CDR1 is SGDLS and CDR2 YYNGEE. This CDR3 comprises 14 residues. The ends lost 7 bases at V and 5 bases at J; junction bases unmatched: 10. Here the CDR3 DNA reads TGTGCCAGCGCCAAGCAGGGGGCGCTTTATGGCTACACCTTC. This gives the protein CASAKQGALYGYTF. Full variable domain (outside the CDR3, taken from reference TRBV9 and TRBJ1-2): DSGVTQTPKHLITATGQRVTLRCSPRSGDLSVYWYQQSLDQGLQFLIQYYNGEERAKGNILERFSAQQFPDLHSELNLSSLELGDSALYFCASAKQGALYGYTFGSGTRLTVV.

The rearrangement links TRBV4-1 to TRBJ2-7, with 7 bases aligning to TRBD1. The length of the CDR3 is 16 residues. Losses at the gene ends were 10 bases for V and 0 bases for J; bases not matched to a gene: 15. Germline-derived CDR1 and CDR2 are MGHRA and YSYEKL. The CDR3 loop reads CATKRSPWDSSYEQYF. As DNA, the CDR3 is TGCGCCACCAAGAGGTCACCGTGGGACAGCTCCTACGAGCAGTACTTC.

This clone was recorded once. V usage is TRBV30 and J usage is TRBJ2-2, with D possibly matching TRBD2 (6 bases). The CDR3 length is 13 residues. Germline CDR1 reads GTSNPN; CDR2 reads SVGIG (reference sequence). V gave up 3 bases and J gave up 6 bases, with 11 bases separating them. CDR3 loop: CAWRRGWAGELFF. As DNA, the CDR3 is TGTGCCTGGAGGCGGGGCTGGGCCGGGGAGCTGTTTTTT.

This sequence joins TRBV5-1 and TRBJ2-7; TRBD1 aligns across 11 bases. The CDR3 has 18 residues. Germline CDR1 reads SGHRS; CDR2 reads YFSETQ. V trimming: 3 bases; J trimming: 3 bases; junction bases outside the gene matches: 14. The chain's CDR3 is CASSSTDRGHVNNYEQYF. The CDR3 nucleotides are TGCGCCAGCAGCTCGACGGACAGGGGGCATGTGAATAACTACGAGCAGTACTTC.

This clone was detected only once. The CDR3 region has the DNA TGCGCCAGCAGCTTGGCCGCGGCAACCCTCTACAATGAGCAGTTCTTC. Its protein product is CASSLAAATLYNEQFF. The chain is built from TRBV5-1 and TRBJ2-1; no reliable D call. The V end lost 0 bases, the J end lost 3 bases, and 13 bases lay between the germline ends. Germline V lookup: CDR1 SGHRS, CDR2 YFSETQ. The CDR3 is made up of 16 amino acids.

The J gene is TRBJ2-7, the V gene TRBV5-6; TRBD2 matches at 10 bases. The V and J ends lost 5 bases and 1 base, in that order; junction bases with no gene match: 12. Germline V gene sequence: CDR1 SGHDT, CDR2 YYEEEE. CDR3 size: 17 residues. CDR3 amino acids: CASSSAPSSGSSYEQYF. The DNA for the CDR3 is TGTGCCAGCAGTTCCGCTCCTTCTAGCGGGAGTTCCTACGAGCAGTACTTC.

The V call is TRBV5-5, the J call TRBJ2-1; 8 bases line up with TRBD2. The V gene's germline CDR1 is SGHKS and CDR2 YYEKEE (reference sequence). The CDR3 has 14 residues. The ends lost 4 bases at V and 7 bases at J; junction bases unmatched: 7. The CDR3 nucleotides read TGTGCCAGCAGCCGCAGCGGGAGAGGTAATGAGCAGTTCTTC. This codes for CASSRSGRGNEQFF.

This sequence joins TRBV19 and TRBJ2-1; 13 bases line up with TRBD2. The CDR3 has 13 residues. The germline V gene encodes CDR1 LNHDA and CDR2 SQIVND (reference sequence). V gave up 10 bases and J gave up 8 bases; unmatched junction bases: 5. The CDR3 sequence: CATGLAGADEQFF. Written as DNA, the CDR3 is TGTGCCACAGGACTAGCGGGGGCGGATGAGCAGTTCTTC.

The chain carries TRBV24-1 and TRBJ1-1; D call uncertain. CDR1 KGHDR and CDR2 SFDVKD come from the germline V gene. V lost 2 bases, J lost 6 bases, and 9 bases lay in between. The CDR3 contains 13 residues. CDR3 residues: CATSDSWSAEAFF. In DNA, the CDR3 is TGTGCCACCAGTGATTCCTGGAGCGCTGAAGCTTTCTTT.

This clone is deemed medium-sized. V gene TRBV7-9 combines with J gene TRBJ2-7, with 9 bases that match TRBD2. Germline lookup yields CDR1 SEHNR and CDR2 FQNEAQ (reference sequence). The ends lost 4 bases at V and 3 bases at J; junction bases unmatched: 7. The CDR3 covers 15 residues. In DNA form, the CDR3 reads TGTGCCAGCAGCTCATGGGCTAGCGGGATCTACGAGCAGTACTTC. Its translation: CASSSWASGIYEQYF.

In DNA, the CDR3 is TGTGCCAGCACCTCGGAGATGAACACTGAAGCTTTCTTT. It yields the protein CASTSEMNTEAFF. This sequence joins TRBV6-5 and TRBJ1-1; no reliable D call. Germline-derived CDR1 and CDR2 are MNHEY and SVGAGI. Trimming shortened V by 7 bases and J by 0 bases, and 9 bases separated the two germline ends. This CDR3 contains 13 residues.